Here is one T cell receptor beta chain with its context. Its antigen is unknown. These gene names are mouse names. The DNA ends 4 residues before the CDR3 does, and the rest of the CDR3 is filled in from the germline J gene. Other DNA sequences within the sample encode an identical CDR3. The data were obtained in a study of CD8+ T cells in alopecia areata. Study in general: Grafting placed skin from approximately 6-12-month-old C3H/HeJ donors with spontaneous alopecia onto roughly 7-10-week-old female C3H/HeJ mice.

Germline V gene data show CDR1 as FNHDT and CDR2 as SITEND (reference sequence). The junction had 2 bases not matched to a gene; V was cut back by 2 bases and J by 0 bases. This CDR3 contains 15 residues. Study-wide results and limits: When scalp samples are sequenced, resident alphabeta T cells of normal skin are also captured. Clonality was higher in lesional than normal scalp, especially in alopecia totalis/universalis.

CD4, CD8alpha, NKG2D, NKG2ACE and other markers were used to sort pooled cutaneous lymph node cells. Following extraction, RNA underwent reverse transcription to cDNA, which served as the sequencing template. Assay: immunoSEQ multiplex PCR; the TCRdb copy retains only in-frame clones and omits some. There are roughly 260,000 clones in the sample, none observed a single time. Material for sequencing was CD4+ T cells sorted from a lymph node. This chain connects TRBV19 to TRBJ2-5, with TRBD2 identical over 8 bases. The clonotype originates from a C3H/HeJ mouse with alopecia areata. This line is of MHC haplotype H2-k. The CDR3 here is CASSILGGNQDTQYF. CDR3 bases read: TGTGCCAGCAGTATTCTGGGGGGAAACCAAGAC.